These 25 T cell receptor beta chains originate from one sample sequenced in a study of T cells in localized non-small cell lung cancer. The data were produced by immunoSEQ multiplex PCR, yet TCRdb's version contains in-frame clones alone and is incomplete. The table lists about 46,000 clones, approximately 80% of them singletons. The sample was peripheral blood mononuclear cells, taken before any cancer treatment. The source of these receptors is a man between 35 and 75 years old with stage III lung adenocarcinoma.

This clone has more than one count but fewer than ten. V is TRBV6-5 and J is TRBJ2-3, with 7 positions matching TRBD2. Per the germline V gene, CDR1 is MNHEY and CDR2 is SVGAGI. V shed 2 bases, J shed 8 bases, and the junction held 13 bases outside the gene matches. There are 16 residues in the CDR3. The CDR3 DNA sequence: TGTGCCAGCAGTTACCTGAGCGGGATGGGTGGGGGTACGCAGTATTTT. Translated: CASSYLSGMGGGTQYF.

V gene TRBV9 combines with J gene TRBJ2-3; 8 positions agree with TRBD2. J was trimmed by 1 base and V by 8 bases; bases with no gene match: 24. CDR1 and CDR2 (germline): SGDLS, YYNGEE. The CDR3 covers 20 residues. As DNA, the CDR3 is TGTGCCAGTCCTAGAGATTCAGCGGGGGTAAGGGCCGGGCGCACAGATACGCAGTATTTT. Translated: CASPRDSAGVRAGRTDTQYF.

This chain's CDR3 is CASSLGRADGYTF. The CDR3 bases are TGTGCCAGCAGTTTGGGTCGAGCGGATGGCTACACCTTC. The chain combines TRBV6-5 with TRBJ1-2; no reliable D call. The V gene's germline CDR1 is MNHEY and CDR2 SVGAGI. This CDR3 spans 13 amino acids. Trimming cost V 4 bases and J 6 bases, with 12 bases left between them.

This chain connects TRBV6-5 to TRBJ1-1; 8 nucleotides align to TRBD1. Germline V gene data show CDR1 as MNHEY and CDR2 as SVGAGI. The ends lost 4 bases at V and 4 bases at J; junction bases unmatched: 8. The CDR3 length is 15 residues. This CDR3 is CASSSWRTGGTEAFF. The DNA of the CDR3 is TGTGCCAGCAGTTCTTGGAGAACAGGGGGCACTGAAGCTTTCTTT.

The CDR3 DNA reads as TGTGCCAGCAGTGCCTATAGCGGAATCTACGAGCAGTACTTC. Residues: CASSAYSGIYEQYF. The chain carries TRBV27 and TRBJ2-7; tentative D call: TRBD2 (6 bases). The V end was cut by 5 bases, the J end by 3 bases, with 14 bases between. This CDR3 spans 14 amino acids. Germline values: CDR1 MNHEY, CDR2 SMNVEV (reference sequence).

The V and J genes are TRBV27 and TRBJ1-2; D is undetermined. The ends were cut back, 1 base at V and 5 bases at J, with 14 bases in the middle. CDR1 and CDR2 (germline): MNHEY, SMNVEV (reference sequence). This CDR3 is built from 15 residues. The CDR3 region has the DNA TGTGCCAGCAGTTTATGGGCCGGGAGGAATTATGGCTACACCTTC. It is translated as CASSLWAGRNYGYTF.

Notes on this clone: Other DNA sequences in the sample encode the same CDR3. The V gene is TRBV6-5, the J gene TRBJ1-4, with a possible D match to TRBD1 (6 bases). Trimming stripped 0 bases from V and 8 bases from J, with 13 bases between. Germline V gives CDR1 MNHEY, CDR2 SVGAGI. The CDR3 totals 15 residues. The DNA of the CDR3 is TGTGCCAGCAGTTACTCGACAGGTGGGGGGGAAAAACTGTTTTTT. Translating gives CASSYSTGGGEKLFF.

This rearrangement joins TRBV12-5 to TRBJ2-5, with D possibly TRBD2 on 7 matching bases. This CDR3 has 18 residues. Trimming took off 0 bases at V and 2 bases at J, with 19 bases between the two ends. Germline V CDR1 and CDR2: LGHNT, FRNRAP. In nucleotides, the CDR3 is TGTGCTAGTGGTTTGGTACGAGGGGGGGCGAATTGGCAAGAGACCCAGTACTTC. Protein sequence: CASGLVRGGANWQETQYF.

This chain connects TRBV6-5 to TRBJ2-5; D might be TRBD1 (5 bases). CDR1 MNHEY and CDR2 SVGAGI come from the germline V gene. The CDR3 runs 12 residues. Trimming took off 5 bases at V and 5 bases at J, with 9 bases between the two ends. The CDR3 DNA is TGTGCCAGCAGTCCCGACAGTGAGACCCAGTACTTC. Translation: CASSPDSETQYF.

J is TRBJ1-1 and V is TRBV30; D is perhaps TRBD1 (5 bases). CDR3 size: 14 residues. Trimming stripped 3 bases from V and 8 bases from J, with 19 bases between. In germline, CDR1 is GTSNPN, CDR2 SVGIG (reference sequence). The CDR3: CAWRTAFFLREAFF. CDR3 DNA: TGTGCCTGGAGGACAGCCTTCTTCCTACGCGAAGCTTTCTTT.

CDR3 nucleotides: TGTGCCAGCAGTGACGGGAGACAGCGCAATCAGCCCCAGCATTTT. It translates to CASSDGRQRNQPQHF. V gene TRBV2 combines with J gene TRBJ1-5; D might be TRBD1 (5 bases). Per the germline V gene, CDR1 is SNHLY and CDR2 is FYNNEI. V lost 3 bases and J lost 2, with 11 bases in between. CDR3 length: 15 residues.

V gene TRBV10-3 combines with J gene TRBJ2-3; perhaps TRBD2 as D (7 bases). Trimming cost V 4 bases and J 5 bases, with 22 bases left between them. The CDR3 is made up of 17 amino acids. In germline, CDR1 is ENHRY, CDR2 SYGVKD. The CDR3 region is CAISGSGTTVGGDTQYF. The CDR3 nucleotides are TGTGCCATCAGTGGGTCCGGGACTACCGTAGGGGGAGATACGCAGTATTTT.

The chain employs TRBV9 and TRBJ2-3, with D uncertain. Germline CDR1 is SGDLS and CDR2 is YYNGEE. The CDR3 sequence is 15 residues long. The V gene lost 3 bases and the J gene lost 2 bases, with 13 bases spanning the gap. This CDR3 is CASSARTAITDTQYF. As DNA, the CDR3 is TGTGCCAGCAGCGCAAGGACCGCAATCACAGATACGCAGTATTTT.

The rearrangement links TRBV19 to TRBJ2-6; 7 bases fit TRBD1. With 7 bases clipped from V and 0 bases from J, the junction kept 3 bases outside the gene matches. The CDR3 length is 15 residues. CDR1 is LNHDA, CDR2 SQIVND, per germline (reference sequence). The CDR3 here is CASKTGSSGANVLTF. The CDR3 DNA follows: TGTGCCAGTAAGACAGGGAGCTCTGGGGCCAACGTCCTGACTTTC.

The chain is built from TRBV5-5 and TRBJ2-1; 9 bases align to TRBD1. Trimming took 4 bases from V and 7 from J; bases not matched to a gene: 6. CDR3 length: 14 residues. Germline CDR1 SGHKS, CDR2 YYEKEE (reference sequence). The CDR3 DNA is TGTGCCAGCAGCCACAGGGGGCAATGGAATGAGCAGTTCTTC. It encodes CASSHRGQWNEQFF.

The V gene is TRBV19, the J gene TRBJ2-3, with D possibly being TRBD2 (6 bases). V lost 7 bases and J lost 0, with 14 bases in between. Looked up from germline, CDR1 is LNHDA and CDR2 is SQIVND (reference sequence). CDR3 length: 15 residues. The DNA of the CDR3 is TGTGCCAGTACCCCCAGGGACTCTAGCACAGATACGCAGTATTTT. Its protein product is CASTPRDSSTDTQYF. Full variable domain (outside the CDR3, taken from reference TRBV19 and TRBJ2-3): DGGITQSPKYLFRKEGQNVTLSCEQNLNHDAMYWYRQDPGQGLRLIYYSQIVNDFQKGDIAEGYSVSREKKESFPLTVTSAQKNPTAFYLCASTPRDSSTDTQYFGPGTRLTVL.

J is TRBJ2-3 and V is TRBV4-1; D might be TRBD2 (10 bases). Germline values: CDR1 MGHRA, CDR2 YSYEKL. Trimming stripped 2 bases from V and 5 bases from J, with 32 bases between. The CDR3 totals 21 residues. The CDR3 bases are TGCGCCAGCAGCCAAAGTGGGGGGACAGGGCAAATACTAGCGGGGAGAGATACGCAGTATTTT. Protein sequence: CASSQSGGTGQILAGRDTQYF.

This chain uses TRBV30 with TRBJ2-7, with 10 positions matching TRBD1. Germline-derived CDR1 and CDR2 are GTSNPN and SVGIG (reference sequence). This CDR3 contains 13 residues. Trimming removed 3 bases from V and 5 bases from J; junction bases left unmatched: 4. The CDR3 is CAWSRDRGNEQYF. CDR3 DNA: TGTGCCTGGAGCCGGGACAGGGGAAACGAGCAGTACTTC.

The chain combines TRBV5-5 with TRBJ2-5, with 7 positions matching TRBD1. The CDR3 extends over 15 amino acids. With V trimmed by 4 bases and J by 1 base, 7 bases remained unmatched. Germline V gene sequence: CDR1 SGHKS, CDR2 YYEKEE (reference sequence). For the CDR3, the DNA is TGTGCCAGCAGCCCCGGGACAGTTAGCCAAGAGACCCAGTACTTC. Its translation: CASSPGTVSQETQYF.

The rearrangement links TRBV15 to TRBJ1-2; D gene ambiguous. CDR1 is LNHNV and CDR2 is YYDKDF in the germline V gene (reference sequence). V gave up 3 bases and J gave up 2 bases, with 16 bases separating them. CDR3 size: 16 residues. Here the CDR3 reads CATSRDPFGRNYGYTF. The CDR3 DNA sequence: TGTGCCACCAGCAGGGACCCCTTTGGACGGAACTATGGCTACACCTTC.

The CDR3 loop is CATRRETNEKLFF. The CDR3, as DNA: TGTGCCACCCGAAGGGAAACTAATGAAAAACTGTTTTTT. This chain uses TRBV10-3 with TRBJ1-4; D remains ambiguous. This CDR3 region has 13 residues. Trimming pared 10 bases from V and 1 base from J, leaving 10 bases between. From germline, CDR1 is ENHRY and CDR2 SYGVKD.

This clone appeared a single time. This chain uses TRBV19 with TRBJ2-5; TRBD2 matches 7 bases. Germline-derived CDR1 and CDR2 are LNHDA and SQIVND (reference sequence). The CDR3 loop spans 15 amino acids. Trimming cost V 3 bases and J 4 bases; bases outside gene matches: 8. The CDR3 bases are TGTGCCAGTAGTATCGGGACGGGGGGTCGAGAGACCCAGTACTTC. Amino acids: CASSIGTGGRETQYF.

This chain joins TRBV5-6 and TRBJ2-4; D might be TRBD2 (5 bases). The CDR3 spans 15 residues. Trimming cost V 3 bases and J 5 bases, with 15 bases left between them. Germline CDR1 reads SGHDT; CDR2 reads YYEEEE. CDR3 nucleotide sequence: TGTGCCAGCAGCTCGGACGGGGAGATCGAAAACATTCAGTACTTC. Its translation: CASSSDGEIENIQYF.

This chain connects TRBV6-4 to TRBJ2-1; 15 bases are shared with TRBD2. The CDR3 runs to 15 residues. CDR1 and CDR2 from the germline V gene are MRHNA and SNTAGT. J lost 7 bases, V lost 4 bases, and 2 bases had no gene match. CDR3 in amino acids: CASSGGTSGGNEQFF. CDR3 DNA sequence: TGTGCCAGCAGTGGCGGGACTAGCGGGGGGAATGAGCAGTTCTTC.

The chain employs TRBV21-1 and TRBJ2-2; the table's D call of TRBD1 was not tested on the DNA. TRBV21-1 represents a pseudogene. CDR3 length equals 15 residues. DNA of the CDR3: TGTGCCAGCAGCAGGGACAGGGGGCGGACCGGGGAGCTGTTTTTT. Its translation is CASSRDRGRTGELFF.